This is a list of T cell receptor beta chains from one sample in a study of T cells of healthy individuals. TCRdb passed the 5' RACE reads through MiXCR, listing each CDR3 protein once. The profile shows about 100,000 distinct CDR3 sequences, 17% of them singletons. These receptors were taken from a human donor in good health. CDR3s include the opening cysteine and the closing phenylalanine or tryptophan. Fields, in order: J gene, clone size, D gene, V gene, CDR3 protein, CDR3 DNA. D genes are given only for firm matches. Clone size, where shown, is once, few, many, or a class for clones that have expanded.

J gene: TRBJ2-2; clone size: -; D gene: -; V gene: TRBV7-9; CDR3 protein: CASSLEYTGELFF; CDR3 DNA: TGTGCCAGCAGCTTGGAGTACACCGGGGAGCTGTTTTTT
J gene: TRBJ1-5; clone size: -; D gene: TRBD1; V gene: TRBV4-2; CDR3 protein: CASSQEDRGQPQHF; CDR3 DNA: TGTGCCAGCAGCCAAGAAGACAGGGGGCAGCCCCAGCATTTT
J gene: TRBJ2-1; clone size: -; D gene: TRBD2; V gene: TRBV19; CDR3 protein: CASSVPSGAGGEQFF; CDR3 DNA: TGTGCCAGTAGTGTGCCTAGCGGGGCTGGGGGTGAGCAGTTCTTC
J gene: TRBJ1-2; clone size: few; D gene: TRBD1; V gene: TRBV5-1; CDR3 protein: CASSPSAGGLFYGYTF; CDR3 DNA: TGCGCCAGCAGCCCCAGTGCAGGGGGCCTTTTCTATGGCTACACCTTC
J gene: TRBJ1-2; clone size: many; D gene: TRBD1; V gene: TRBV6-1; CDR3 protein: CASRLTGDPYGYTF; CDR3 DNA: TGTGCCAGCAGACTCACAGGGGATCCCTATGGCTACACCTTC
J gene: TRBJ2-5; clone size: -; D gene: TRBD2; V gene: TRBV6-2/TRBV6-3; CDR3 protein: CASSNTGTSRETQYF; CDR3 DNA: TGTGCCAGCAGTAATACCGGGACTAGCAGAGAGACCCAGTACTTC
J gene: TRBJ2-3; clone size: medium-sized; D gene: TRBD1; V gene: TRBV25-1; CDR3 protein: CASSGWTGGTDTQYF; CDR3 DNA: TGTGCCAGCAGTGGATGGACAGGGGGTACAGATACGCAGTATTTT
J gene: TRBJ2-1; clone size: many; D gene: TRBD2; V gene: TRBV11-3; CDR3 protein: CASSFTSGRGNEQFF; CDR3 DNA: TGTGCCAGCAGCTTTACTAGCGGGAGAGGTAATGAGCAGTTCTTC
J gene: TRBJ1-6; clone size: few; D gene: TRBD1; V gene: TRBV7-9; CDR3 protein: CAESSGTDHSPLHF; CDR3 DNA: TGTGCCGAAAGTTCTGGGACAGACCATTCACCCCTCCACTTT
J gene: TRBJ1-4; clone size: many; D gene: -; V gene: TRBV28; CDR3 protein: CASSLVGHATNEKLFF; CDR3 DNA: TGTGCCAGCAGTTTAGTCGGACACGCAACTAATGAAAAACTGTTTTTT
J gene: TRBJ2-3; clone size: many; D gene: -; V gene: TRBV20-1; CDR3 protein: CSAWVTPGTDTQYF; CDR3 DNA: TGCAGTGCTTGGGTTACTCCCGGCACAGATACGCAGTATTTT
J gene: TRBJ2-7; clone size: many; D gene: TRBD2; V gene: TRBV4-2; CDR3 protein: CASSQEGLAVSYEQYF; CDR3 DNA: TGTGCCAGCAGCCAAGAGGGGCTAGCGGTTTCCTACGAGCAGTACTTC
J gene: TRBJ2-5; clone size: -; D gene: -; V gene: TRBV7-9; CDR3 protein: CASSLGRRETQYF; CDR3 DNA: TGTGCCAGCAGCTTAGGTCGGAGAGAGACCCAGTACTTC
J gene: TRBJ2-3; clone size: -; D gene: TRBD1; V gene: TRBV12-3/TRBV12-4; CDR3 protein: CASSSLDRADTQYF; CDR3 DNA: TGTGCCAGCAGTTCCTTGGACAGGGCAGATACGCAGTATTTT
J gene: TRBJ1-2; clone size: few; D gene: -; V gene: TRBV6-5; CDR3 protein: CASSYSSRAGVGYTF; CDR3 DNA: TGTGCCAGCAGTTACTCGTCGAGGGCAGGGGTAGGCTACACCTTC
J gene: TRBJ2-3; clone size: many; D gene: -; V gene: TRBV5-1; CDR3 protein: CASSLGGTDTQYF; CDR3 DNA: TGCGCCAGCAGCTTGGGGGGGACAGATACGCAGTATTTT
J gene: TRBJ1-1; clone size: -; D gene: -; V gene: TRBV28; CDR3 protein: CASSLLRQMGVLTEAFF; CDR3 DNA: TGTGCCAGCAGTTTATTAAGACAGATGGGAGTGTTGACTGAAGCTTTCTTT
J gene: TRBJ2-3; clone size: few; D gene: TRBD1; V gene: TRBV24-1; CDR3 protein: CATSDRGQGTDTQYF; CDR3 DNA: TGTGCCACCAGTGATCGGGGACAGGGTACAGATACGCAGTATTTT
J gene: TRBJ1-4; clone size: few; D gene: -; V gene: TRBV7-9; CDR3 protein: CASSRQSGDEKLFF; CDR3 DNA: TGTGCCAGCAGTCGACAGTCCGGGGATGAAAAACTGTTTTTT
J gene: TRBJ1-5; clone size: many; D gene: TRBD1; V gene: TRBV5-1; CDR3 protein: CASSLEGQGNQPQHF; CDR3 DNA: TGCGCCAGCAGCTTGGAAGGACAGGGGAATCAGCCCCAGCATTTT
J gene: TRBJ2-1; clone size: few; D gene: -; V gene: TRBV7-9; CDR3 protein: CASSSLSGRLYDEQFF; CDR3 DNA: TGTGCCAGCAGCTCGCTTTCGGGACGGCTATACGATGAGCAGTTCTTC
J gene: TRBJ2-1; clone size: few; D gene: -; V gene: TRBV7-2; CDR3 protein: CASSLAFGTYNGQFF; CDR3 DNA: TGTGCCAGCAGCTTAGCATTTGGAACCTACAATGGGCAGTTCTTC
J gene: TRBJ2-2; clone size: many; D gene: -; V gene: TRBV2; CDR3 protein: CASTWSSGELFF; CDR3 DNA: TGTGCCAGCACTTGGAGTTCCGGGGAGCTGTTTTTT
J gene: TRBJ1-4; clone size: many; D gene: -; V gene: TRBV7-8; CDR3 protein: CASSTSGELNEKLFF; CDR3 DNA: TGTGCCAGCAGCACATCGGGGGAACTGAATGAAAAACTGTTTTTT
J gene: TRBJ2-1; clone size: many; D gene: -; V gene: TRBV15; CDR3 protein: CATSRRDFGANEQFF; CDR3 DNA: TGTGCCACCAGCAGACGGGACTTCGGAGCTAATGAGCAGTTCTTC
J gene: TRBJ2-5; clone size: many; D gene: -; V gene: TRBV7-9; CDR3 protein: CASSLDGTETQYF; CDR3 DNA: TGTGCCAGCAGCTTAGACGGTACGGAGACCCAGTACTTC
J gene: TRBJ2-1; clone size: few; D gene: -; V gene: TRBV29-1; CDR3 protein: CSVEGARDNEQFF; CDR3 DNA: TGCAGCGTTGAAGGGGCTAGGGATAATGAGCAGTTCTTC
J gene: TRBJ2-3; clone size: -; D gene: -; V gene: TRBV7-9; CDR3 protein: CASSLSTTDTQYF; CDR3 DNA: TGTGCCAGCAGCTTATCGACCACAGATACGCAGTATTTT
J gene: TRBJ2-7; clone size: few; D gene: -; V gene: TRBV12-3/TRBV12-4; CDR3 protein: CASSPEGEQYF; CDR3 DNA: TGTGCCAGCAGTCCCGAGGGGGAGCAGTACTTC
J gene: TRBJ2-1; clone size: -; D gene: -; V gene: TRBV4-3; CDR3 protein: CASSQDRALVRNNEQFF; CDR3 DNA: TGCGCCAGCAGCCAAGATCGGGCCCTAGTCAGAAACAATGAGCAGTTCTTC
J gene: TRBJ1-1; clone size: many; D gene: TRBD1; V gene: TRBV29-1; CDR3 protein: CSVEGTGGLTEAFF; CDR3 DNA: TGCAGCGTTGAAGGGACAGGGGGATTGACTGAAGCTTTCTTT
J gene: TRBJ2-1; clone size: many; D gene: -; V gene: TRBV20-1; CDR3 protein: CSARLAYGLHEQFF; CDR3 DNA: TGCAGTGCTAGACTAGCGTACGGACTCCATGAGCAGTTCTTC
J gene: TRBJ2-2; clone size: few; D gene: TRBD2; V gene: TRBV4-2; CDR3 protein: CASSQDLAGTGELFF; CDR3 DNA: TGTGCCAGCAGCCAAGACTTAGCGGGCACCGGGGAGCTGTTTTTT
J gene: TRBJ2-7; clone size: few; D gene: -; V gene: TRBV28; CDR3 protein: CASRRETGIEQYF; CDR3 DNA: TGTGCCAGCAGACGAGAAACAGGGATCGAGCAGTACTTC
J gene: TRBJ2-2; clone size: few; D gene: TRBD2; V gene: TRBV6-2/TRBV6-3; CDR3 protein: CASSNSGSNAGELFF; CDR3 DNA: TGTGCCAGCAGTAATAGCGGGAGTAATGCCGGGGAGCTGTTTTTT
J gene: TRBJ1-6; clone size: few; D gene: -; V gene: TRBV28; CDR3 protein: CASTQRGSYNSPLHF; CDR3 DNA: TGTGCCAGCACCCAGAGAGGCAGTTATAATTCACCCCTCCACTTT
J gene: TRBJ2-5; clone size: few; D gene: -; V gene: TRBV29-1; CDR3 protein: CSVEGQFRRETQYF; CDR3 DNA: TGCAGCGTTGAAGGACAGTTCCGGCGGGAGACCCAGTACTTC
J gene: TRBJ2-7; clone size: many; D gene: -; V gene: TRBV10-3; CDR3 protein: CAISESMGRHLSYEQYF; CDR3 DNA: TGTGCCATCAGTGAGTCGATGGGCCGACACCTCTCCTACGAGCAGTACTTC
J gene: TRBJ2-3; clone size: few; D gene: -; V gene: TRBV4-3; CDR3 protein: CASSHGQDTDTQYF; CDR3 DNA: TGCGCCAGCAGCCACGGACAAGACACAGATACGCAGTATTTT
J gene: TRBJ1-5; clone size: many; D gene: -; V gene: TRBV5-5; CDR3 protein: CASSLSSDPGPQHF; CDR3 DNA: TGTGCCAGCAGCCTCTCAAGTGACCCCGGGCCCCAGCATTTT
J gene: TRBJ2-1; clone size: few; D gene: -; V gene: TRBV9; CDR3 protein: CASSVGGQYNEQFF; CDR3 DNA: TGTGCCAGCAGCGTAGGAGGACAGTACAATGAGCAGTTCTTC
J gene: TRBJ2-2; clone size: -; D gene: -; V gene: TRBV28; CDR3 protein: CASSLGQELFF; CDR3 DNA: TGTGCCAGCAGTTTGGGCCAGGAGCTGTTTTTT
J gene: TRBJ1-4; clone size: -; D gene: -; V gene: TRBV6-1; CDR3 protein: CASSVTGHDEKLFF; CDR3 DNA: TGTGCCAGCAGTGTAACCGGACACGATGAAAAACTGTTTTTT
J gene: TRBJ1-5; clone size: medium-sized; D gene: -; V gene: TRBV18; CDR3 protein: CASSPSADPYQPQHF; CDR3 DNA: TGTGCCAGCTCACCGAGCGCCGATCCGTACCAGCCCCAGCATTTT
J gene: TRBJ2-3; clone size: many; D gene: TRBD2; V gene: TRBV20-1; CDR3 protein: CSAGTSGADTQYF; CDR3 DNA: TGCAGTGCTGGGACTAGCGGGGCTGATACGCAGTATTTT
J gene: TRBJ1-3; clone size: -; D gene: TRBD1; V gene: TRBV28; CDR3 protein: CASRLPGTVSSGNTIYF; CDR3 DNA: TGTGCCAGCAGACTACCGGGGACAGTCAGCTCTGGAAACACCATATATTTT
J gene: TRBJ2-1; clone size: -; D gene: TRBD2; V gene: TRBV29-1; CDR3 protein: CSVEAGLAGGRGEQFF; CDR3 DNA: TGCAGCGTTGAAGCGGGACTAGCGGGAGGTCGGGGTGAGCAGTTCTTC
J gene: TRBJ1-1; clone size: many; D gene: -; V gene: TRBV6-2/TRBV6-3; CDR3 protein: CASSFRTAPAFF; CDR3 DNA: TGTGCCAGCAGTTTCAGGACTGCGCCAGCTTTCTTT
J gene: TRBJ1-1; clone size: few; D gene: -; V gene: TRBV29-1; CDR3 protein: CSVTDLNTEAFF; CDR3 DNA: TGCAGCGTCACCGACTTGAACACTGAAGCTTTCTTT